This T cell receptor (beta chain) was captured in a study of blood T cell repertoires in COVID-19. The V end lost 11 bases, the J end lost 0 bases, and 13 bases lay between the germline ends. The germline CDR1 and CDR2 sequences are SEHNR and FQNEAQ (reference sequence). This CDR3 is 13 amino acids long. Only in-frame clones appear in the TCRdb table, and some are missing; sequencing was by immunoSEQ multiplex PCR. The data show 150,000 or so clones, with over 75% seen just once and 6% to 8.5% held by the top ten. The V gene is TRBV7-9, the J gene TRBJ1-1; the D is unclear. The material sequenced was PBMCs or T cells enriched from blood (not recorded which). The clonotype originates from a woman aged 50 to 60 who had recovered from COVID-19. In DNA, the CDR3 is TGTGCCGGAGCCGGGGTGGTGAACACTGAAGCTTTCTTT. It specifies CAGAGVVNTEAFF.